This TCR beta chain is from a study of cytomegalovirus exposure and HLA in healthy donors. Study-wide results and limits: Analyses of presence and absence presupposed an approximately uniform sequencing depth across donors.

Primers: 60 Vbeta forward and 13 Jbeta reverse. Sequenced by immunoSEQ multiplex PCR; TCRdb stores in-frame clones only, minus some. The sample records approximately 200,000 clones, approximately 88% being singletons. This clone showed up just once. Its antigen is currently unknown. The CDR3 consists of 14 residues. Germline-derived CDR1 and CDR2 are LGHNT and FRNRAP. Trimming at V came to 3 bases and at J to 3 bases, leaving 5 bases not matched to a gene. The chain couples TRBV12-5 to TRBJ2-7, with TRBD2 matching 7 bases. Specimen: PBMCs. The sequence was collected from a boy aged 10-17 years in good health and CMV-seronegative. Here the CDR3 reads CASGFDGGSYEQYF. CDR3 sequence (DNA): TGTGCTAGTGGTTTCGACGGCGGGAGCTACGAGCAGTACTTC.